Below are 32 T cell receptor beta chains sequenced from a single sample in a study of Ad26.COV2.S vaccination and SARS-CoV-2 variants. Profiled with immunoSEQ multiplex PCR; TCRdb holds only in-frame clones, not every one. The sample lists some 340,000 clones; about 86% were seen once. Documented treatment: some 20 received Ad26.COV2.S at low or high dose, single or two shots; about 5 received placebo; per-sample allocation not given. Vaccine and placebo recipients were sampled on day 63 after the first injection. Sequenced material: peripheral blood, taken in a trial of Ad26.COV2.S vaccine versus placebo. The receptors shown here come from a person between 18 and 60 years old who received the Ad26.COV2.S COVID-19 vaccine or a placebo.

The chain is built from TRBV20-1 and TRBJ2-7; D is ambiguous. Trimming removed 0 bases from V and 5 bases from J, with 2 bases in between. The CDR3 sequence is 10 residues long. CDR1 DFQATT and CDR2 SNEGSKA come from the germline V gene (reference sequence). CDR3 in DNA: TGCAGTGCTAGAGATGACGAGCAGTACTTC. It is translated as CSARDDEQYF.

This clone appeared once. The chain uses TRBV6-5 and TRBJ1-1; the match to TRBD1 covers 9 bases. Germline V lookup: CDR1 MNHEY, CDR2 SVGAGI. The junction had 9 bases not matched to a gene; V was cut back by 6 bases and J by 4 bases. The CDR3 runs 15 residues. CDR3 sequence reads: CASRLGDRAATEAFF. As DNA, the CDR3 is TGTGCCAGCAGGTTAGGGGACAGGGCGGCCACTGAAGCTTTCTTT.

The V gene is TRBV3-1 (or the pseudogene TRBV3-2), the J gene TRBJ2-7, with D perhaps matching TRBD2 (8 bases). V was trimmed by 4 bases and J by 0 bases, leaving 22 bases between them. CDR1 is LGHDT and CDR2 is YNNKEL in the germline V gene (reference sequence). CDR3 size: 18 residues. CDR3 loop: CASSPGGGGGPRSYEQYF. The CDR3 DNA reads TGTGCCAGCAGCCCGGGAGGGGGCGGGGGGCCTCGCTCCTACGAGCAGTACTTC.

In nucleotides, the CDR3 is TGTGCCAGCTACCCAGGTCCAGCATCGGCACTCGGCGAGCAGTACTTC. Its translation: CASYPGPASALGEQYF. The J gene is TRBJ2-7, the V gene TRBV27; D is uncertain. This CDR3 spans 16 amino acids. CDR1 is MNHEY and CDR2 is SMNVEV in the germline V gene (reference sequence). The V gene lost 8 bases and the J gene lost 6 bases, with 26 bases spanning the gap.

The rearrangement joins TRBV24-1 to TRBJ1-2; D call uncertain. Germline loops: CDR1 KGHDR, CDR2 SFDVKD. This CDR3 region has 14 residues. Trimming took off 4 bases at V and 1 base at J, with 9 bases between the two ends. CDR3 sequence (DNA): TGTGCCACCAGTGAAAAGGGTCGTAACTATGGCTACACCTTC. It translates to CATSEKGRNYGYTF.

The rearrangement uses TRBV6-5 and TRBJ1-1, with 8 bases aligning to TRBD1. The CDR3 extends over 14 amino acids. Germline V CDR1 and CDR2: MNHEY, SVGAGI. The V gene end was trimmed by 4 bases and the J gene end by 4 bases; junction bases not matched to a gene: 5. Here the CDR3 DNA reads TGTGCCAGCAGTTCCGGACAGGGAACCACTGAAGCTTTCTTT. It is translated as CASSSGQGTTEAFF.

The rearrangement uses TRBV20-1 and TRBJ2-7; TRBD1 might be the D (6 bases). The V end lost 7 bases, the J end lost 3 bases, and 10 bases lay between the germline ends. Germline-derived CDR1 and CDR2 are DFQATT and SNEGSKA (reference sequence). This CDR3 is built from 11 residues. CDR3 region: CSGQGNYEQYF. As DNA, the CDR3 is TGCAGTGGCCAGGGGAACTACGAGCAGTACTTC.

The chain uses TRBV5-1 and TRBJ1-2; 10 bases are a match to TRBD1. With V trimmed by 3 bases and J by 6 bases, 11 bases remained unmatched. The CDR3 covers 16 residues. Germline assignment: CDR1 SGHRS and CDR2 YFSETQ. Written as DNA, the CDR3 is TGCGCCAGCAGCTCCGGGACAGGGGCTCTATTCAATGGCTACACCTTC. The encoded protein is CASSSGTGALFNGYTF.

This chain connects TRBV19 to TRBJ1-1; perhaps TRBD1 as D (5 bases). Trimming cost V 4 bases and J 5 bases, with 20 bases left between them. In germline, CDR1 is LNHDA, CDR2 SQIVND (reference sequence). The CDR3 extends over 16 amino acids. CDR3 in amino acids: CASSTAAGGPWTEAFF. CDR3 nucleotide sequence: TGTGCCAGTAGTACCGCCGCCGGGGGACCGTGGACTGAAGCTTTCTTT.

In nucleotides, the CDR3 is TGTGCCAGCAGCTCAGTTCGGTGGGTCAAAAACACAGATACGCAGTATTTT. Translating gives CASSSVRWVKNTDTQYF. This sequence joins TRBV5-6 and TRBJ2-3, with no clear D. The CDR3 consists of 17 residues. V dropped 3 bases and J dropped 2 bases, with 19 bases sitting between them. Germline loops: CDR1 SGHDT, CDR2 YYEEEE.

The chain carries TRBV30 and TRBJ2-7; the D is unclear. With 3 bases removed from V and 2 bases from J, the gap between germline ends came to 5 bases. Germline values: CDR1 GTSNPN, CDR2 SVGIG (reference sequence). This CDR3 is built from 11 residues. The DNA for the CDR3 is TGTGCCTGGAGAACGGCCTACGAGCAGTACTTC. Protein: CAWRTAYEQYF.

This clone was detected a few times. The chain joins TRBV27 to TRBJ1-2, with TRBD1 matching over 9 bases. Germline V gives CDR1 MNHEY, CDR2 SMNVEV (reference sequence). This CDR3 region has 14 residues. The trim removed 4 bases at V and 8 bases at J, leaving 8 bases unmatched. This chain's CDR3 is CASSSGTGRRGYTF. The CDR3 region has the DNA TGTGCCAGCAGTTCCGGGACAGGGAGGAGAGGCTACACCTTC.

This clone was counted only a few times. This chain links TRBV6-5 with TRBJ1-5; D remains ambiguous. Trimming removed 6 bases at V and 1 base at J, with 13 bases between. The CDR3 is made up of 15 amino acids. CDR1 and CDR2 (germline): MNHEY, SVGAGI. The CDR3 DNA follows: TGTGCCAGCAGCCACAAAGGGTTGAGCAATCAGCCCCAGCATTTT. Its translation: CASSHKGLSNQPQHF.

The chain is built from TRBV27 and TRBJ2-7; the D is unclear. CDR1 is MNHEY and CDR2 is SMNVEV in the germline V gene (reference sequence). V was trimmed by 3 bases and J by 9 bases, leaving 15 bases between them. The CDR3 has 13 amino acids. The CDR3: CASSFYWNTRQYF. The CDR3 region has the DNA TGTGCCAGCAGTTTCTACTGGAATACGAGGCAGTACTTC.

The V gene is TRBV7-9, the J gene TRBJ2-6, with D unclear. Trimming removed 11 bases from V and 0 bases from J, with 14 bases in between. The germline gives CDR1 SEHNR, CDR2 FQNEAQ (reference sequence). This CDR3 comprises 15 residues. CDR3 nucleotide sequence: TGTGCCCCCTGGGCGGCCAACTCTGGGGCCAACGTCCTGACTTTC. It translates to CAPWAANSGANVLTF.

The J gene is TRBJ1-2, the V gene TRBV3-1 (or the pseudogene TRBV3-2); D unresolved. Germline CDR1 reads LGHDT; CDR2 reads YNNKEL (reference sequence). The V end lost 4 bases, the J end lost 8 bases, and 26 bases lay between the germline ends. This CDR3 is 17 amino acids long. The chain's CDR3 is CASSPSLTGLRPGGYTF. In DNA form, the CDR3 reads TGTGCCAGCAGCCCTTCCTTGACGGGCCTAAGACCTGGGGGCTACACCTTC.

V usage is TRBV12-3 or TRBV12-4 and J usage is TRBJ1-2; D remains ambiguous. The germline V and J ends were trimmed by 6 bases and 8 bases, with 16 bases remaining between them. This CDR3 has 13 amino acids. The CDR3 is CASSDGSSGGYTF. Here the CDR3 DNA reads TGTGCCAGCAGCGATGGATCATCGGGGGGCTACACCTTC.

This clone was detected once. Other DNA sequences within the sample encode an identical CDR3. The chain carries TRBV7-2 and TRBJ2-7, with 7 bases identical to TRBD1. The J segment lost 1 base and the V segment lost 4 bases, leaving 7 bases of the junction unmatched. The germline V gene has CDR1 SGHTA and CDR2 FQGNSA. This CDR3 comprises 15 residues. CDR3 protein: CASSSLTGRSYEQYF. CDR3 in DNA: TGTGCCAGCAGCTCCCTGACAGGGCGGTCCTACGAGCAGTACTTC.

The rearrangement joins TRBV6-5 to TRBJ2-5; D may be TRBD1 or TRBD2 (6 bases each). Trimming stripped 7 bases from V and 7 bases from J, with 22 bases between. Germline V lookup: CDR1 MNHEY, CDR2 SVGAGI. The CDR3 covers 15 residues. The CDR3 sequence is CASKVGAVGGWTQYF. The CDR3 DNA is TGTGCCAGCAAGGTGGGGGCCGTGGGAGGTTGGACCCAGTACTTC.

The chain joins TRBV7-9 to TRBJ2-3; D may be TRBD1 (5 bases). The CDR3 covers 15 residues. V lost 1 base and J 0 bases, leaving 8 bases between the germline ends. Germline loops: CDR1 SEHNR, CDR2 FQNEAQ (reference sequence). The CDR3 sequence is CASSLGRASTDTQYF. The CDR3 DNA follows: TGTGCCAGCAGCTTAGGCAGGGCTAGCACAGATACGCAGTATTTT.

J is TRBJ1-1 and V is TRBV11-2, with a tentative D call TRBD1 (6 bases). CDR1 SGHAT and CDR2 FQNNGV come from the germline V gene. The CDR3 sequence is 13 residues long. Trimming took off 7 bases at V and 6 bases at J, with 15 bases between the two ends. As DNA, the CDR3 is TGTGCCAGCACCCACAGACAGGCCTCTGAAGCTTTCTTT. The encoded protein is CASTHRQASEAFF.

This clone showed up just once. V usage is TRBV5-8 and J usage is TRBJ2-3, with TRBD2 matching 7 bases. V shed 0 bases and J 1 base; nucleotides not matched to a gene: 11. The CDR3 sequence is 18 residues long. CDR1 SGHTS and CDR2 YDEGEE come from the germline V gene. CDR3: CASSLASGTTLRTDTQYF. In nucleotides, the CDR3 is TGTGCCAGCAGCTTGGCCTCCGGGACTACCTTACGCACAGATACGCAGTATTTT.

This clone was observed a few times. The chain joins TRBV6-5 to TRBJ1-6; 7 nucleotides line up with TRBD1. This CDR3 has 14 residues. The germline V gene has CDR1 MNHEY and CDR2 SVGAGI. After removal of 7 bases from V and 7 bases from J, the junction contained 7 bases not matched to a gene. This CDR3 is CASTNRGRNSPLHF. CDR3 sequence (DNA): TGTGCCAGCACTAACAGGGGAAGGAATTCACCCCTCCACTTT.

V and J are TRBV3-1 (or the pseudogene TRBV3-2) and TRBJ1-5, with D maybe TRBD1 (6 bases). Per the germline V gene, CDR1 is LGHDT and CDR2 is YNNKEL (reference sequence). The V end was cut by 10 bases, the J end by 5 bases, with 18 bases between. CDR3 length equals 14 residues. CDR3 DNA sequence: TGTGCCACCACGATTGACAGGCGGGATCAGCCCCAGCATTTT. It translates to CATTIDRRDQPQHF.

The rearrangement links TRBV15 to TRBJ2-1, with 7 bases that match TRBD2. The CDR3 consists of 14 residues. V trimming: 5 bases; J trimming: 3 bases; junction bases outside the gene matches: 4. CDR1 is LNHNV, CDR2 YYDKDF, per germline (reference sequence). The CDR3 spells CATSAGEFYNEQFF. The CDR3, as DNA: TGTGCCACCAGCGCGGGGGAATTCTACAATGAGCAGTTCTTC.

CDR3 nucleotides: TGTGCCTGGAGTGGGGGACAGGGTGTAGAGACCCAGTACTTC. Its protein is CAWSGGQGVETQYF. This chain links TRBV30 with TRBJ2-5; 9 nucleotides line up with TRBD1. The junction had 4 bases not matched to a gene; V was cut back by 1 base and J by 4 bases. This CDR3 is 14 amino acids long. Germline CDR1 reads GTSNPN; CDR2 reads SVGIG (reference sequence).

This clone occurred a few times. The identical CDR3 is also encoded by other nucleotide sequences in the sample. The rearrangement uses TRBV3-1 (or the pseudogene TRBV3-2) and TRBJ1-1, with a tentative D call TRBD1 (6 bases). V was pared by 4 bases and J by 1 base, with 7 bases between. Looked up from germline, CDR1 is LGHDT and CDR2 is YNNKEL (reference sequence). This CDR3 has 13 residues. The CDR3 sequence is CASSPTGNTEAFF. The DNA for the CDR3 is TGTGCCAGCAGCCCGACAGGGAACACTGAAGCTTTCTTT.

The rearrangement links TRBV27 to TRBJ1-2; TRBD1 matches 9 bases. CDR3 size: 16 residues. Trimming removed 7 bases from V and 0 bases from J; junction bases left unmatched: 9. Germline loops: CDR1 MNHEY, CDR2 SMNVEV (reference sequence). The CDR3 protein is CASTPGQGTANYGYTF. CDR3 coding DNA: TGTGCCAGCACCCCGGGACAGGGCACAGCTAACTATGGCTACACCTTC.

The chain employs TRBV3-1 (or the pseudogene TRBV3-2) and TRBJ2-5; TRBD1 matches at 8 bases. Trimming removed 1 base from V and 5 bases from J; junction bases left unmatched: 9. The CDR3 contains 16 residues. Germline V CDR1 and CDR2: LGHDT, YNNKEL (reference sequence). CDR3 amino acids: CASSQGARGQGETQYF. The CDR3 coding sequence is TGTGCCAGCAGCCAAGGGGCCAGGGGGCAAGGCGAGACCCAGTACTTC.

The rearrangement uses TRBV18 and TRBJ1-5; D perhaps matches TRBD1 (5 bases). The CDR3 has 16 amino acids. Trimming took 6 bases from V and 1 from J, leaving 16 bases between them. Germline values: CDR1 KGHSH, CDR2 LQKENI. This CDR3 reads CASSPREGISNQPQHF. CDR3 in DNA: TGTGCCAGCTCCCCCCGTGAGGGGATAAGCAATCAGCCCCAGCATTTT.

The chain couples TRBV19 to TRBJ2-5; D is undetermined. CDR1 and CDR2 from the germline V gene are LNHDA and SQIVND (reference sequence). This CDR3 spans 13 amino acids. V shed 3 bases and J shed 5 bases, with 10 bases lying between them. The CDR3 DNA is TGTGCCAGTAGTATCAGGTGGGGTGAGACCCAGTACTTC. Amino acid sequence: CASSIRWGETQYF.

The V call is TRBV9, the J call TRBJ1-2; 10 positions match TRBD1. The ends lost 4 bases at V and 0 bases at J; junction bases unmatched: 6. Germline CDR1 reads SGDLS; CDR2 reads YYNGEE. This CDR3 has 16 amino acids. The CDR3 region is CASSPGQGFANYGYTF. The CDR3 DNA reads as TGTGCCAGCAGCCCGGGACAGGGGTTCGCTAACTATGGCTACACCTTC.